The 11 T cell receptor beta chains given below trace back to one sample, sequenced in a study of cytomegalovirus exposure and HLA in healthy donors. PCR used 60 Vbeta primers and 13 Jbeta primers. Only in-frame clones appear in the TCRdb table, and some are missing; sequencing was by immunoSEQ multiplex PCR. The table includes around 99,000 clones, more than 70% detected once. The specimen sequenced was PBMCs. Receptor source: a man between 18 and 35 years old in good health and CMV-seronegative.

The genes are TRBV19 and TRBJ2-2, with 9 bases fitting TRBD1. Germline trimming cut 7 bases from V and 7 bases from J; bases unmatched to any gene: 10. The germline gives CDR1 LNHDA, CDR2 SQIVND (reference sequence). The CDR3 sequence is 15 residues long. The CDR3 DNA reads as TGTGCCAGTATCCGGGGGACAGGGTGGGACGGGGAGCTGTTTTTT. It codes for CASIRGTGWDGELFF.

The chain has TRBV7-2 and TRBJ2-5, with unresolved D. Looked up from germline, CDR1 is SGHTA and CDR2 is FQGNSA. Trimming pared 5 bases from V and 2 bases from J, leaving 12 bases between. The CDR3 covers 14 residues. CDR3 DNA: TGTGCCAGCAGCACCCCCGGGTCACAAGAGACCCAGTACTTC. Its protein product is CASSTPGSQETQYF. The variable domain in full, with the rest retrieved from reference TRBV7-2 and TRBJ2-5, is GAGVSQSPSNKVTEKGKDVELRCDPISGHTALYWYRQSLGQGLEFLIYFQGNSAPDKSGLPSDRFSAERTGGSVSTLTIQRTQQEDSAVYLCASSTPGSQETQYFGPGTRLLVL.

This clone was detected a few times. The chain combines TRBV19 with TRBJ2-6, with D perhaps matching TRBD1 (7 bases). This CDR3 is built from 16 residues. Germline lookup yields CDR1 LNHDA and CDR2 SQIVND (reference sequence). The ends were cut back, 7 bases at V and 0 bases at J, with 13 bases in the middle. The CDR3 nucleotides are TGTGCCAGTACCGGGCAGGGGGGCTCTGGGGCCAACGTCCTGACTTTC. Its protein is CASTGQGGSGANVLTF.

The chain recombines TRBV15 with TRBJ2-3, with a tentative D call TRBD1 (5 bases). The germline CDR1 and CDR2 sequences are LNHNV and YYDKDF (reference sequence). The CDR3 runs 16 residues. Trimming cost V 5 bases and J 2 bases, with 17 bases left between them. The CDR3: CATSDISGHVTDTQYF. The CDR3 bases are TGTGCCACCAGCGACATTTCCGGACATGTCACAGATACGCAGTATTTT.

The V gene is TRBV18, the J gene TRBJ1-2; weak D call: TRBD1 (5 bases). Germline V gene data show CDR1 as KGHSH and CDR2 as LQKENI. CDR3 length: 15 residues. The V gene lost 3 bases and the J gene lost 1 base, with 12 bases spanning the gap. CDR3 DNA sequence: TGTGCCAGCTCACCTGACCCAGGGCTTAACTATGGCTACACCTTC. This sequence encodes CASSPDPGLNYGYTF.

The CDR3, as DNA: TGTGCCATCAGTGAGTCTACTAGCGGGGGCTCAGGGGCCAACGTCCTGACTTTC. Residues: CAISESTSGGSGANVLTF. This chain joins TRBV10-3 and TRBJ2-6, with 11 bases that match TRBD2. V gave up 0 bases and J gave up 4 bases; unmatched junction bases: 5. There are 18 residues in the CDR3. The germline V gene encodes CDR1 ENHRY and CDR2 SYGVKD.

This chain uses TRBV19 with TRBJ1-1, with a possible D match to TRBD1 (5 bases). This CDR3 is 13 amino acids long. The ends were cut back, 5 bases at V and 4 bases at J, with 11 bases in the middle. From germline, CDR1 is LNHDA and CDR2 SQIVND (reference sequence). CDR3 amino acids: CASSVEGRTEAFF. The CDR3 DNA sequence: TGTGCCAGTAGTGTGGAGGGGCGCACTGAAGCTTTCTTT.

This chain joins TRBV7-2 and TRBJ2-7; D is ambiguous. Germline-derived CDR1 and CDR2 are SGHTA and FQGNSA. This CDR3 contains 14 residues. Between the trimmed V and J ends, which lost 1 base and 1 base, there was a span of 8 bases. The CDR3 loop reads CASSLGPVSYEQYF. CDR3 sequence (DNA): TGTGCCAGCAGCTTAGGCCCGGTATCCTACGAGCAGTACTTC.

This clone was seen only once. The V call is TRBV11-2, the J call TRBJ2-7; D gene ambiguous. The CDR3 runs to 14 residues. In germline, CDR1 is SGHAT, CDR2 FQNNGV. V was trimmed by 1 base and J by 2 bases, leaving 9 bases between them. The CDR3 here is CASSLGAGAYEQYF. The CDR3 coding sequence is TGTGCCAGCAGCTTAGGGGCAGGCGCCTACGAGCAGTACTTC.

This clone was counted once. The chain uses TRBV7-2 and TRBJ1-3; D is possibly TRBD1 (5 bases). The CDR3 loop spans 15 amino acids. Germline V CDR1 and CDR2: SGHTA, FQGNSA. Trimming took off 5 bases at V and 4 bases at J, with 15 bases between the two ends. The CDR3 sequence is CASSQLRGGGNTIYF. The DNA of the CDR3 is TGTGCCAGCAGCCAACTGAGGGGAGGAGGAAACACCATATATTTT.

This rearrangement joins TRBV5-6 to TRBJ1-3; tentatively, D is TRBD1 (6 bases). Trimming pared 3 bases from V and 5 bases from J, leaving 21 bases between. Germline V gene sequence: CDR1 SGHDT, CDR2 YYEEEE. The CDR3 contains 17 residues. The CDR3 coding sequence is TGTGCCAGCAGCTCCGCAAACGACAGGCCTAGACGAAACACCATATATTTT. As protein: CASSSANDRPRRNTIYF.